The TCR beta chain described here comes from a study of blood T cell repertoires in COVID-19. Clones were sequenced by immunoSEQ multiplex PCR, and TCRdb holds only the in-frame ones, with some missing. Of about 320,000 clones in the sample, about 85% are singletons; the top ten hold over 1.5%. The CDR3 has 16 amino acids. V was pared by 3 bases and J by 1 base, with 14 bases between. Germline CDR1 is LNHDA and CDR2 is SQIVND (reference sequence). The sequence came from a woman aged 25 to 45 who had been exposed to COVID-19. Sequences were obtained from PBMCs or T cells enriched from blood (not recorded which). The V gene is TRBV19, the J gene TRBJ2-3; D is ambiguous. CDR3 DNA sequence: TGTGCCAGTAGTATCAGCACCGGGTACCGCACAGATACGCAGTATTTT. Translated, it gives CASSISTGYRTDTQYF. Based on the CDR3 plus reference TRBV19 and TRBJ2-3, the full variable domain is DGGITQSPKYLFRKEGQNVTLSCEQNLNHDAMYWYRQDPGQGLRLIYYSQIVNDFQKGDIAEGYSVSREKKESFPLTVTSAQKNPTAFYLCASSISTGYRTDTQYFGPGTRLTVL.